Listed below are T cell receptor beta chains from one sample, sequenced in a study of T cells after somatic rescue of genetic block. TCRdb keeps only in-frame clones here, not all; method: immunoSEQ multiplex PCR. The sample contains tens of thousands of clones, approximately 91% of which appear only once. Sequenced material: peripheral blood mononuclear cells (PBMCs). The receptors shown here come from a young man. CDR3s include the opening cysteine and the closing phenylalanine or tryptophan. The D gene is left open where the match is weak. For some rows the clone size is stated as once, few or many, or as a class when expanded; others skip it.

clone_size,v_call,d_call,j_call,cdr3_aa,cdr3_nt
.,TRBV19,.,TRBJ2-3,CASSLGPSTDTQYF,TGTGCCAGTAGTCTCGGACCTAGCACAGATACGCAGTATTTT
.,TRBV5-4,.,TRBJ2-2,CASSYRYTGELFF,TGTGCCAGCAGCTACAGGTACACCGGGGAGCTGTTTTTT
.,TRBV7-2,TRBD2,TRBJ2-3,CASSEGLGSPSTDTQYF,TGTGCCAGCAGCGAAGGACTAGGGTCCCCTAGCACAGATACGCAGTATTTT
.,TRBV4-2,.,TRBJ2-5,CASSQDGEIQETQYF,TGTGCCAGCAGCCAAGATGGGGAAATCCAAGAGACCCAGTACTTC
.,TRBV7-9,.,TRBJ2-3,CASSLLRAGADTQYF,TGTGCCAGCAGCTTGCTTCGGGCAGGGGCAGATACGCAGTATTTT
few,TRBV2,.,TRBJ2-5,CASKSRRGAGPYQETQYF,TGTGCCAGCAAGAGTAGGCGCGGGGCGGGGCCGTACCAAGAGACCCAGTACTTC
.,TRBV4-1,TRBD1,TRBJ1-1,CASSSQGALGEAFF,TGCGCCAGCAGCTCACAGGGGGCTTTAGGTGAAGCTTTCTTT
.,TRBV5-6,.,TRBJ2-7,CASSLSPDEQYF,TGTGCCAGCAGCTTGTCCCCCGACGAGCAGTACTTC
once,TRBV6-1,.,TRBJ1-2,CASSEGIGNYGYTF,TGTGCCAGCAGTGAAGGGATAGGGAACTATGGCTACACCTTC
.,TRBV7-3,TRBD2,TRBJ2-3,CASSRSGSPTDTQYF,TGTGCCAGCAGCCGGAGCGGGAGTCCCACAGATACGCAGTATTTT
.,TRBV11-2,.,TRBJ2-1,CASSSQPGTEQFF,TGTGCCAGCAGCTCTCAACCCGGGACTGAGCAGTTCTTC
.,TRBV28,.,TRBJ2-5,CASSPSLAGQETQYF,TGTGCCAGCAGCCCTTCGTTGGCAGGCCAAGAGACCCAGTACTTC
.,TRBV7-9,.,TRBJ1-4,CASSLAERLFF,TGTGCCAGCAGCTTAGCGGAGAGACTGTTTTTT
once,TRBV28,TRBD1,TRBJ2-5,CASSPEGQGGETQYF,TGTGCCAGCAGTCCTGAGGGACAGGGAGGAGAGACCCAGTACTTC
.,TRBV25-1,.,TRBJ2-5,CASSVQEYQETQYF,TGTGCCAGCAGTGTACAGGAGTACCAAGAGACCCAGTACTTC
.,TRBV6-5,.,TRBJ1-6,CASSQSGNNSPLHF,TGTGCCAGCAGCCAGTCGGGGAATAATTCACCCCTCCACTTT
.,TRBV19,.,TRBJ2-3,CASRPEGGGTQYF,TGTGCCAGTAGGCCCGAAGGCGGAGGGACGCAGTATTTT
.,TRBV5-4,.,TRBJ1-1,CASSLVGIEAFF,TGTGCCAGCAGCTTGGTAGGGATTGAAGCTTTCTTT
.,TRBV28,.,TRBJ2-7,CASIKDGNSYEQYF,TGTGCCAGCATAAAAGACGGTAACTCCTACGAGCAGTACTTC
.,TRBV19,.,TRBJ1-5,CASSGWTGNQPQHF,TGTGCCAGTAGTGGGTGGACGGGCAATCAGCCCCAGCATTTT
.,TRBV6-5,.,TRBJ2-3,CASRGTGDTQYF,TGTGCCAGCAGGGGGACGGGGGATACGCAGTATTTT
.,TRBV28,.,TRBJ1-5,CASSPSGAHSNQPQHF,TGTGCCAGCAGTCCCTCGGGGGCCCATAGCAATCAGCCCCAGCATTTT